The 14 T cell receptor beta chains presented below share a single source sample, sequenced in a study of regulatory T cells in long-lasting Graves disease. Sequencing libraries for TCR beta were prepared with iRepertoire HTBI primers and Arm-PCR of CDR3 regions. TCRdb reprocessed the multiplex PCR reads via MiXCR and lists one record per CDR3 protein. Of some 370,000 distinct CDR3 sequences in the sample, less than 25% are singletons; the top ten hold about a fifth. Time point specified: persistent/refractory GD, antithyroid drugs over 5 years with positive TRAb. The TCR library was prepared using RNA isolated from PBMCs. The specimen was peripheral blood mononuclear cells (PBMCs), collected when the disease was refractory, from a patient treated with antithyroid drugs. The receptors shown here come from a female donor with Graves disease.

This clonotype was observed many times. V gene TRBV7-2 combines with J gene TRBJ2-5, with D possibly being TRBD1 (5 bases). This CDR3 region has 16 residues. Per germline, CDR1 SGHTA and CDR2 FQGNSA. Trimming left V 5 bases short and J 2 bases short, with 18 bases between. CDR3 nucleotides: TGTGCCAGCAGCCGCCAACCAGGGAAAGGACAAGAGACCCAGTACTTC. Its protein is CASSRQPGKGQETQYF.

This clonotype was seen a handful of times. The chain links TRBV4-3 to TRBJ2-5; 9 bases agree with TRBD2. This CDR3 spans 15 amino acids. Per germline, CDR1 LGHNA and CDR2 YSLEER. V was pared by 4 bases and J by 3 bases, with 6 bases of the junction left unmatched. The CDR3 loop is CASSLSGSWEETQYF. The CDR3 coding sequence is TGCGCCAGCAGCCTTAGCGGGAGTTGGGAAGAGACCCAGTACTTC.

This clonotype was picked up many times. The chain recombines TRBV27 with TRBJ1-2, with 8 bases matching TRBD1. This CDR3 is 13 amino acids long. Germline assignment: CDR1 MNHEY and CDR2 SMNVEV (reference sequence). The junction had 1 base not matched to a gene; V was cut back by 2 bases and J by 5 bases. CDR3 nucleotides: TGTGCCAGCAGTTTACGGACAGGGTATGGCTACACCTTC. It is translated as CASSLRTGYGYTF.

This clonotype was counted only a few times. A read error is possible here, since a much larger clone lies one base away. The CDR3 here is CASTDLEGVYKQYF. The CDR3 DNA follows: TGTGCCAGCACCGACCTGGAGGGGGTCTACAAGCAGTACTTC. V and J are TRBV28 and TRBJ2-7, with D perhaps given as TRBD1 or TRBD2 (6 bases each). This CDR3 spans 14 amino acids. The germline V gene encodes CDR1 MDHEN and CDR2 SYDVKM.

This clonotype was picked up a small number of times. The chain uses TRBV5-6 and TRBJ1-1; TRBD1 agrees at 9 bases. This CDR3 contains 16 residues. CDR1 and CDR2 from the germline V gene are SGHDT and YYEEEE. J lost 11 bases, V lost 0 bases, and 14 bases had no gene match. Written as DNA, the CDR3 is TGTGCCAGCAGCTTGGGGTCGGGACAGGGTCGCATCTCGGCTTTCTTT. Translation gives CASSLGSGQGRISAFF. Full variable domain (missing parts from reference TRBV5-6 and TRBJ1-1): DAGVTQSPTHLIKTRGQQVTLRCSPKSGHDTVSWYQQALGQGPQFIFQYYEEEERQRGNFPDRFSGHQFPNYSSELNVNALLLGDSALYLCASSLGSGQGRISAFFGQGTRLTVV.

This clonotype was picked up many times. This CDR3 is CASSLTWGRRKTNEKLFF. The CDR3 DNA sequence: TGTGCCAGCAGCTTAACGTGGGGGCGAAGAAAAACTAATGAAAAACTGTTTTTT. The chain employs TRBV11-2 and TRBJ1-4, with a tentative D call TRBD1 (6 bases). Germline CDR1 reads SGHAT; CDR2 reads FQNNGV. V dropped 2 bases and J dropped 1 base, with 17 bases sitting between them. This CDR3 contains 18 residues. Filled out from reference TRBV11-2 and TRBJ1-4, the complete variable domain reads EAGVAQSPRYKIIEKRQSVAFWCNPISGHATLYWYQQILGQGPKLLIQFQNNGVVDDSQLPKDRFSAERLKGVDSTLKIQPAKLEDSAVYLCASSLTWGRRKTNEKLFFGSGTQLSVL.

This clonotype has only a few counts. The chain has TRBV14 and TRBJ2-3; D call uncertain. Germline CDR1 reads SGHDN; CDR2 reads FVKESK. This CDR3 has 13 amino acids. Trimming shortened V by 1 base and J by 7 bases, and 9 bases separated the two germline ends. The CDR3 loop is CASSQVNHNTQYF. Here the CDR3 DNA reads TGTGCCAGCAGCCAAGTGAATCATAATACGCAGTATTTT.

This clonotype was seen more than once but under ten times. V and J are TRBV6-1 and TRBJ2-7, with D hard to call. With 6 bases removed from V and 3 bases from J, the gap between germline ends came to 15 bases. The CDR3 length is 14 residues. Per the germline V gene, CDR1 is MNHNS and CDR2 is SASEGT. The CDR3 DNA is TGTGCCAGCAGCCCAATCCCGGTTAACTACGAGCAGTACTTC. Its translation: CASSPIPVNYEQYF.

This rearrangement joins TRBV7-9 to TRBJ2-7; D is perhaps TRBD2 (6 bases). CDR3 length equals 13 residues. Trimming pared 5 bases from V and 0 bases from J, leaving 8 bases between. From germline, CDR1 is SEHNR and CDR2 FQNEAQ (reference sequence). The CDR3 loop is CASSPDYSYEQYF. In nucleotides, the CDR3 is TGTGCCAGCAGCCCGGACTACTCCTACGAGCAGTACTTC.

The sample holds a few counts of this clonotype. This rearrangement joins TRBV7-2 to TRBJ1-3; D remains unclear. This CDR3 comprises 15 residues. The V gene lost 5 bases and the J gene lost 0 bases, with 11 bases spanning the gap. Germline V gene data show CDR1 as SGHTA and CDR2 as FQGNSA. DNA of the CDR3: TGTGCCAGCAGCCTCGCCGTTAGCTCTGGAAACACCATATATTTT. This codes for CASSLAVSSGNTIYF.

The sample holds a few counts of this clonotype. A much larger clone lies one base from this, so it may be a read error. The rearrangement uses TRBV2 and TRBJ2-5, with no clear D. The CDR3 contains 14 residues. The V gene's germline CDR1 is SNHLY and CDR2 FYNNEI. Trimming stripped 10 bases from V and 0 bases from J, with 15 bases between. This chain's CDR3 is CATTASGDQETQYF. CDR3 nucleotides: TGTGCCACTACAGCCAGTGGAGACCAAGAGACCCAGTACTTC.

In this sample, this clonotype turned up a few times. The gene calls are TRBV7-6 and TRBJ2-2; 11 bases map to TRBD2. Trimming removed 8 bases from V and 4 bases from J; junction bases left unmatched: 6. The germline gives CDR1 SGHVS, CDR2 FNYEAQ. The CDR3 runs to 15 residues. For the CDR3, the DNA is TGTGCCAGCGGCAATAGCGGGAGGGGCACCGGGGAGCTGTTTTTT. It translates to CASGNSGRGTGELFF.

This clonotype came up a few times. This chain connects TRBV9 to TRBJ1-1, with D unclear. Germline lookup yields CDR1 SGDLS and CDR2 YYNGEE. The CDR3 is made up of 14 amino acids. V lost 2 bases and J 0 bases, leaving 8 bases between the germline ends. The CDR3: CASSVEGLNTEAFF. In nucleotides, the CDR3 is TGTGCCAGCAGCGTGGAAGGGCTGAACACTGAAGCTTTCTTT.

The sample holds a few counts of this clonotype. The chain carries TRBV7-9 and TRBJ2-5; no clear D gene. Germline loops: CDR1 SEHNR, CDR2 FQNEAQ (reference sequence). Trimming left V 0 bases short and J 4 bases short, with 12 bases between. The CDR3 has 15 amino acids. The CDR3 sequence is CASSLAPGLGETQYF. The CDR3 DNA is TGTGCCAGCAGCTTAGCGCCGGGCCTAGGAGAGACCCAGTACTTC. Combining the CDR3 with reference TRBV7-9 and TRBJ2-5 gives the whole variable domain DTGVSQNPRHKITKRGQNVTFRCDPISEHNRLYWYRQTLGQGPEFLTYFQNEAQLEKSRLLSDRFSAERPKGSFSTLEIQRTEQGDSAMYLCASSLAPGLGETQYFGPGTRLLVL.